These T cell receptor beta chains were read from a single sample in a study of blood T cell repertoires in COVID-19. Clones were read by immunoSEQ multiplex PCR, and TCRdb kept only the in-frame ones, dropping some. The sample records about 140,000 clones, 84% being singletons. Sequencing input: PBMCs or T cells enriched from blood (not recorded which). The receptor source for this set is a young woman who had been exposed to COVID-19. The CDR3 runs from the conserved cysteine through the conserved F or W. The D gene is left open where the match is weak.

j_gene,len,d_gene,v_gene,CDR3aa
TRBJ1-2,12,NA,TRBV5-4,CASTKNSYGYTF
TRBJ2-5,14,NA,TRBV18,CASSPGADGETQYF
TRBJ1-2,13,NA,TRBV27,CASSLTTNYGYTF
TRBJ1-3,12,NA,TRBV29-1,CSAETPGNTIYF
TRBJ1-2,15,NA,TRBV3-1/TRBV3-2,CASSPRREKEYGYTF
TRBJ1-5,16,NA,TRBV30,CAWSYGTLGNGQPQHF
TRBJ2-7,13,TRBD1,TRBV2,CASFSGQTYEQYF
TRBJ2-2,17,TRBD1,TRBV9,CASSGSVRDSTTGELFF
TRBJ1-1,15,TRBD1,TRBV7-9,CASSPHRTGDNEAFF
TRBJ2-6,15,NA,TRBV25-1,CASSARGYGANVLTF
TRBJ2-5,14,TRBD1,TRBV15,CATSRDPTGVDQYF
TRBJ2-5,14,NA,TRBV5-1,CASSPGLSQETQYF
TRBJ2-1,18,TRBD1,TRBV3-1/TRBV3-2,CASSQDIRGRQSYNEQFF
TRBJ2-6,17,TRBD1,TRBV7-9,CANPTGSLRRGANVLTF
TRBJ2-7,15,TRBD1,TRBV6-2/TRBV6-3,CASSRTGLQSYEQYF
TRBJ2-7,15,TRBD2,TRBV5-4,CASSLPGLERNEQYF
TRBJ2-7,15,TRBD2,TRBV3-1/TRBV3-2,CASSQLLSGSYEQYF
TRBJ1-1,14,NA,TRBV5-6,CASSSGGLGTEAFF
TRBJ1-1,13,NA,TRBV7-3,CASSLRENTEAFF
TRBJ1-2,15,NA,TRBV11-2,CASSLDHISYYGYTF
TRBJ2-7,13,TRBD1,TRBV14,CASSQHRGYEQYF
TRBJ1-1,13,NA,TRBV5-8,CASVYRSNTEAFF
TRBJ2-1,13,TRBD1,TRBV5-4,CASSSGQGAFEFF
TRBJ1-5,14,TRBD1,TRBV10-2,CASSAGTGTQPQHF
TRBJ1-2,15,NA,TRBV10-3,CAISDNRRTNYGYTF
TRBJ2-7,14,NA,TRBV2,CASMHEPGPYEQYF
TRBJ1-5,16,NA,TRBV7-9,CASSPLSRGGDQPQHF
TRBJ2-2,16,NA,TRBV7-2,CASSLVSPVNTGELFF
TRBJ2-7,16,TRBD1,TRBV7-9,CASSLGLGQASDEQYF
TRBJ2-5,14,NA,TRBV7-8,CASSSRFGIKTQYF
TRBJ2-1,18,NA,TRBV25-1,CASSEFRLWPRRSNEQFF
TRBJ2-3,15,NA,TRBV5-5,CASSFELILPDTQYF
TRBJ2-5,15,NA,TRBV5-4,CASSLELLVPETQYF
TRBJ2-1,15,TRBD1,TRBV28,CASSPRDRSWGEQFF
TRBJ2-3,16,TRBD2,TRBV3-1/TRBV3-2,CASSLGLAGFTDTQYF
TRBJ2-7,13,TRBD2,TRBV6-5,CASMAGAGREQYF
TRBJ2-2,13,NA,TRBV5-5,CASSLQVTGELFF
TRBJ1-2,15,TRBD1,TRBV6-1,CASSEGPTGSYGYTF
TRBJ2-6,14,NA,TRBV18,CASSPLAGANVLTF
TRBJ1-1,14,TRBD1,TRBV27,CASSPWTGGTEAFF
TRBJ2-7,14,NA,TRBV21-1,CASSKVAGPDEQYF
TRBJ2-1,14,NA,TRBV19,CATIGHNSYNEQFF
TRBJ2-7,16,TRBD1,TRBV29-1,CSVEEAGGASASEQYF
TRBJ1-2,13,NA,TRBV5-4,CASSWTENYGYTF